This TCR beta chain was documented in a study of Ad26.COV2.S vaccination and SARS-CoV-2 variants. Study information: Once or twice, 56 days apart, Ad26.COV2.S was delivered intramuscularly.

V was trimmed by 3 bases and J by 5 bases, leaving 6 bases between them. This CDR3 comprises 12 residues. In germline, CDR1 is KGHSH, CDR2 LQKENI. Notes on the study in general: Vaccinees displayed broader spike-specific TCR repertoires than placebo recipients.

In its sample, this clone was seen a few times. Its antigen is currently unknown. Some clones are missing from TCRdb's copy, which holds only in-frame ones; the method was immunoSEQ multiplex PCR. The data hold some 640,000 clones, with approximately 88% observed a single time. As for treatment: around 19 received Ad26.COV2.S at low or high dose, single or two shots; 5 received placebo; per-sample allocation not given. The samples were gathered on day 63 after the first injection of vaccine or placebo. The origin of this receptor is a person aged 18 to 59 who received the Ad26.COV2.S COVID-19 vaccine or a placebo. This specimen was peripheral blood, taken in a trial of Ad26.COV2.S vaccine versus placebo. V is TRBV18 and J is TRBJ2-3, with D hard to call. CDR3 sequence reads: CASSPAGDTQYF. The CDR3 DNA sequence: TGTGCCAGCTCACCGGCCGGAGATACGCAGTATTTT.